This TCR beta chain is drawn from a study of CD8 T cells in Susac syndrome. cDNA came from roughly 0.5 to 1 ug RNA primed by random hexamers. Amplification of TCR beta CDR3 across 54 Vbeta and 13 Jbeta was performed with immunoSEQ multiplex PCR. From the immunoSEQ multiplex PCR reads, TCRdb called clonotypes with MiXCR, one entry per CDR3 protein. The sample shows a few hundred thousand distinct CDR3 sequences, approximately 95% of them seen only once. CD8+ and CD4+ T cells taken from blood had their TCR beta sequenced. The multiple sclerosis control group was made up of treatment-naive patients with stable or active relapsing-remitting disease. CDR3 size: 14 residues. The V and J ends lost 0 bases and 6 bases respectively, with 8 bases between them. The germline gives CDR1 MNHEY, CDR2 SMNVEV (reference sequence).

The sequence came from a human donor with multiple sclerosis. This chain connects TRBV27 to TRBJ2-2; D unresolved. The sequencing input was CD4+ T cells from PBMCs. The CDR3 protein is CASSLSISAGELFF. In DNA form, the CDR3 reads TGTGCCAGCAGTTTATCTATTTCGGCCGGGGAGCTGTTTTTT.